This TCR beta chain comes out of a study of T cell repertoires in aging, cancer and after chemotherapy. The study, taken as a whole, reports: Loss of evenness, beyond lost richness, contributed to age-related TCR diversity decline in cancer patients. The repertoire data cannot show anything about immunological memory following chemotherapy.

The CDR3 consists of 14 residues. Trimming left V 1 base short and J 2 bases short, with 7 bases between. Germline-derived CDR1 and CDR2 are KGHDR and SFDVKD. A mixed TRB-A/B primer pool amplified rearranged TRB by multiplex touch-down PCR. Each CDR3 protein is one row after TCRdb ran MiXCR on the multiplex PCR reads. Found here are roughly 2,300 distinct CDR3 sequences, 30% of them singletons; the top ten hold about 16%. TCR beta rearrangements were amplified from peripheral blood genomic DNA. This clonotype has a handful of counts. The target antigen is unknown. The sequencing input was blood. The chain is built from TRBV24-1 and TRBJ1-2; a possible D gene is TRBD1 (5 bases). This clonotype was sampled from a human donor with a solid tumor. In DNA, the CDR3 is TGTGCCACCAGTGATTTTGCAGGGAACTATGGCTACACCTTC. Amino acid sequence: CATSDFAGNYGYTF.